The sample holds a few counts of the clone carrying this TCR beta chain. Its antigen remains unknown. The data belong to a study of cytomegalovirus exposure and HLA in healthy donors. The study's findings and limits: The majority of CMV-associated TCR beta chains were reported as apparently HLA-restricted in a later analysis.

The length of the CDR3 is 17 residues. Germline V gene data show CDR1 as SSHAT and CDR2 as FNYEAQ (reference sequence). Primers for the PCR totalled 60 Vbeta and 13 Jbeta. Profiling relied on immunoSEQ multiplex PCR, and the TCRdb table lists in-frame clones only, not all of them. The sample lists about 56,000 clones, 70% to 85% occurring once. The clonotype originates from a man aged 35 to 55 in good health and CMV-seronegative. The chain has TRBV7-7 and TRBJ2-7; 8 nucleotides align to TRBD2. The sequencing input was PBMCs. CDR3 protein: CASSDGESSGVEYEQYV. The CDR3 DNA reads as TGTGCTAGCAGCGATGGGGAGAGTAGCGGGGTAGAATACGAGCAGTACGTC.